This TCR beta chain was identified in a study of shared clonotypes between healthy human individuals. Study context: Serving as donors were a couple of women and three men, whose ages spanned 18 to 49.

Findings of the study overall: Naive subsets, compared against memory subsets, generally had larger estimated richness values.

V was pared by 5 bases and J by 0 bases, with 7 bases of the junction left unmatched. CDR1 is SGHRS and CDR2 is YFSETQ in the germline V gene. The CDR3 has 16 amino acids. Remarks on this clone: Antigen specificity is unknown.

Original processing notes: Filtering differed for immunoSEQ, which gave only junction sequences without quality scores. This table comes from immunoSEQ multiplex PCR, and its TCRdb copy is limited to in-frame clones, with some not included. That table is the source of V, J and clone size, and D and trimming were worked out from the DNA. The data contain approximately 2,300,000 clones, around 92% of them singletons. The receptor's source is a man between 18 and 29 years old in good health. Some clones in this sample may be carry-over from other donors' samples. This chain uses TRBV5-1 with TRBJ2-3; TRBD1 aligns across 9 bases. The sample was naive CD4+ T cells from PBMCs. Subset of the sample: CD45RA+ positively selected. DNA for the CDR3: TGCGCCAGCAGTAAACAGGGGGCCCCTAGCACAGATACGCAGTATTTT. Its protein product is CASSKQGAPSTDTQYF.